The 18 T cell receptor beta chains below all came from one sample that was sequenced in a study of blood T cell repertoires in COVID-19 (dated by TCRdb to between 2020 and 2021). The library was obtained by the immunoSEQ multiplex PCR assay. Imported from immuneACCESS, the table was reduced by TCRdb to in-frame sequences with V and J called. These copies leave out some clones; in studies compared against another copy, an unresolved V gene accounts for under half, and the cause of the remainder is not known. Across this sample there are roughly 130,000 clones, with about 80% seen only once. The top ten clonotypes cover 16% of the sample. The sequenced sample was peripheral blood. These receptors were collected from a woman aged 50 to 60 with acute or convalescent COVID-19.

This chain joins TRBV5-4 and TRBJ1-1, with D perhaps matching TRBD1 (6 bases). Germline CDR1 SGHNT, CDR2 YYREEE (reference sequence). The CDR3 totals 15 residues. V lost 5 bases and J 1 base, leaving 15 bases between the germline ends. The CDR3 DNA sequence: TGTGCCAGCAGTGTAGGGGGACACAGGAACACTGAAGCTTTCTTT. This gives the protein CASSVGGHRNTEAFF.

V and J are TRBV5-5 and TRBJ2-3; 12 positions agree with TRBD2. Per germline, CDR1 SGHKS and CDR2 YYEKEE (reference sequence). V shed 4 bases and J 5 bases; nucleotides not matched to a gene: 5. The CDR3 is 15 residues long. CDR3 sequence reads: CASSTPGLAGDTQYF. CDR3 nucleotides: TGTGCCAGCAGCACCCCGGGACTAGCGGGAGATACGCAGTATTTT.

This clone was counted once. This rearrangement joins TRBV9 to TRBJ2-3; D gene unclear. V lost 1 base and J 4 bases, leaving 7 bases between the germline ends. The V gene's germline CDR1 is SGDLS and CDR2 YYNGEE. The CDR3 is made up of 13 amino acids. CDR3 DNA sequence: TGTGCCAGCAGCGTACTAACAGCAGATACGCAGTATTTT. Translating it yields CASSVLTADTQYF.

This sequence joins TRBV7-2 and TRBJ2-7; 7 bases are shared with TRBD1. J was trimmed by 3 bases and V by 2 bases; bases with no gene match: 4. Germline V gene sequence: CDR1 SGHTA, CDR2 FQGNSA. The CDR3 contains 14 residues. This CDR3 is CASSLITGVYEQYF. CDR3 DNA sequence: TGTGCCAGCAGCTTAATTACAGGGGTCTACGAGCAGTACTTC.

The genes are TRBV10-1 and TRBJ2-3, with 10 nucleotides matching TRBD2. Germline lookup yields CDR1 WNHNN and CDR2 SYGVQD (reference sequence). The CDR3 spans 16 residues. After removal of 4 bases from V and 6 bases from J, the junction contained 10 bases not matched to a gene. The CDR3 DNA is TGCGCCAGCAGTGTGCTAGCGGGGGCCTCCACGGATACGCAGTATTTT. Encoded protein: CASSVLAGASTDTQYF.

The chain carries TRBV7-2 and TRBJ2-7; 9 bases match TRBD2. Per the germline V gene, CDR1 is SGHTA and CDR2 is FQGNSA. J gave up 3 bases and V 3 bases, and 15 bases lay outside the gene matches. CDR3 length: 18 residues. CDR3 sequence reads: CASSLRNGGAGGGYEQYF. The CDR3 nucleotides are TGTGCCAGCAGCTTGCGTAACGGGGGGGCGGGGGGGGGCTACGAGCAGTACTTC.

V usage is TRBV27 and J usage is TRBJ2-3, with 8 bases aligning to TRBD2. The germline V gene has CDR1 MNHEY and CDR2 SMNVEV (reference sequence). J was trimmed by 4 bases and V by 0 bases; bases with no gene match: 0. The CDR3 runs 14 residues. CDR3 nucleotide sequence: TGTGCCAGCAGTTTATCCGGGGGGGCAGATACGCAGTATTTT. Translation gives CASSLSGGADTQYF.

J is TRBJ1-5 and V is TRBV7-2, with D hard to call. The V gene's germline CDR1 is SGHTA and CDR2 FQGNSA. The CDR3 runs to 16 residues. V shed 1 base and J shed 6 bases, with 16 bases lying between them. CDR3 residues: CASSLESVIHGQPQHF. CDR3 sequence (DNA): TGTGCCAGCAGCTTAGAGTCAGTTATCCATGGTCAGCCCCAGCATTTT.

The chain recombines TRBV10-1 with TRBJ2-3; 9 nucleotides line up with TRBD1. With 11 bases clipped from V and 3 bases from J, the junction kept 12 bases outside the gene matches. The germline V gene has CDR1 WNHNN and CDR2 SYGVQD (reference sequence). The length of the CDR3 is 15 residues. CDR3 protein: CASEPGQGLTDTQYF. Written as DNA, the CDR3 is TGCGCCTCCGAACCGGGACAGGGATTGACAGATACGCAGTATTTT.

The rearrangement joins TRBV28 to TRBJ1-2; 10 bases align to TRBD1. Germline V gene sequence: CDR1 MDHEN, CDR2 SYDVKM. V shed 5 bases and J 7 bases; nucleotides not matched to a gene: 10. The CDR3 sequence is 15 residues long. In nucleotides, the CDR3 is TGTGCCAGCAGTATGGACAGGGGGTTAGGGGGTGGCTACACCTTC. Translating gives CASSMDRGLGGGYTF.

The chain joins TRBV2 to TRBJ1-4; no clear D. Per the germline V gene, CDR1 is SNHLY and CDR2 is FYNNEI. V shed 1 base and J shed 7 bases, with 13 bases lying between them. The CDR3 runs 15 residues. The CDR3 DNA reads TGTGCCAGCAGTGAAGAGTTACGGGCGGGTGAAAAACTGTTTTTT. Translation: CASSEELRAGEKLFF.

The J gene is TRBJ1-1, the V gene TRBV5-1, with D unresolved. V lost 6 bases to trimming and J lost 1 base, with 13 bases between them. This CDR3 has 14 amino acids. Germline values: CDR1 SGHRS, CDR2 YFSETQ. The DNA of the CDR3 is TGCGCCAGCAAACTTATCGGTGCGAACACTGAAGCTTTCTTT. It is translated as CASKLIGANTEAFF.

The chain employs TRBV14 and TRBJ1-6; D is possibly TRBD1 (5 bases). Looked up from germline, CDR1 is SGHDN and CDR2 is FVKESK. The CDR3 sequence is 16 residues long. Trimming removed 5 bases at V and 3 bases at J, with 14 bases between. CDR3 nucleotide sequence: TGTGCCAGCAGCGAAGTCGGGGGATTCTATAATTCACCCCTCCACTTT. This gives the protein CASSEVGGFYNSPLHF.

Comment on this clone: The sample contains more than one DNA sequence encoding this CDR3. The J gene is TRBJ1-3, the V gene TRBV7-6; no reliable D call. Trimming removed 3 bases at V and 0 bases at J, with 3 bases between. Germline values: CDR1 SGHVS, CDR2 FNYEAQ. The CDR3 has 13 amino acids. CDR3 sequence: CASSFYSGNTIYF. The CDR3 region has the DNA TGTGCCAGCAGCTTCTACTCTGGAAACACCATATATTTT.

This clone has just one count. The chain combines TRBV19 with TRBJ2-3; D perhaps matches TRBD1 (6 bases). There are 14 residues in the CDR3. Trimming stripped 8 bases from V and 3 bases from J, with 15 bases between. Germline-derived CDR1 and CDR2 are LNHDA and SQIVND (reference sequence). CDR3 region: CASGGRGLTDTQYF. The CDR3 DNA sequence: TGTGCCAGTGGGGGCCGAGGTTTGACAGATACGCAGTATTTT.

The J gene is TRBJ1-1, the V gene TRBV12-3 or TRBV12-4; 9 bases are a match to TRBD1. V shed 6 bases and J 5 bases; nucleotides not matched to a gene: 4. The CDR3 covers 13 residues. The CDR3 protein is CASRGDRDTEAFF. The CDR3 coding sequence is TGTGCCAGCAGGGGGGACAGGGATACTGAAGCTTTCTTT.

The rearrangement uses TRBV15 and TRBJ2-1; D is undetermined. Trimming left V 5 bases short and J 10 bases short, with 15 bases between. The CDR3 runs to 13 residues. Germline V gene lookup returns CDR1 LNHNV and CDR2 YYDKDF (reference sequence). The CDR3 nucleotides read TGTGCCACCAGCGGGTCCCTGAGGAGCGAGCAGTTCTTC. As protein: CATSGSLRSEQFF.

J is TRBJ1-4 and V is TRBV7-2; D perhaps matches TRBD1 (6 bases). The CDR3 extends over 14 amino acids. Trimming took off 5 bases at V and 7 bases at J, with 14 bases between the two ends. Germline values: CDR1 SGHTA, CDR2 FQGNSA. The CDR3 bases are TGTGCCAGCAGCGCAACAGGGTTGTCTGAAAAACTGTTTTTT. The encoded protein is CASSATGLSEKLFF.